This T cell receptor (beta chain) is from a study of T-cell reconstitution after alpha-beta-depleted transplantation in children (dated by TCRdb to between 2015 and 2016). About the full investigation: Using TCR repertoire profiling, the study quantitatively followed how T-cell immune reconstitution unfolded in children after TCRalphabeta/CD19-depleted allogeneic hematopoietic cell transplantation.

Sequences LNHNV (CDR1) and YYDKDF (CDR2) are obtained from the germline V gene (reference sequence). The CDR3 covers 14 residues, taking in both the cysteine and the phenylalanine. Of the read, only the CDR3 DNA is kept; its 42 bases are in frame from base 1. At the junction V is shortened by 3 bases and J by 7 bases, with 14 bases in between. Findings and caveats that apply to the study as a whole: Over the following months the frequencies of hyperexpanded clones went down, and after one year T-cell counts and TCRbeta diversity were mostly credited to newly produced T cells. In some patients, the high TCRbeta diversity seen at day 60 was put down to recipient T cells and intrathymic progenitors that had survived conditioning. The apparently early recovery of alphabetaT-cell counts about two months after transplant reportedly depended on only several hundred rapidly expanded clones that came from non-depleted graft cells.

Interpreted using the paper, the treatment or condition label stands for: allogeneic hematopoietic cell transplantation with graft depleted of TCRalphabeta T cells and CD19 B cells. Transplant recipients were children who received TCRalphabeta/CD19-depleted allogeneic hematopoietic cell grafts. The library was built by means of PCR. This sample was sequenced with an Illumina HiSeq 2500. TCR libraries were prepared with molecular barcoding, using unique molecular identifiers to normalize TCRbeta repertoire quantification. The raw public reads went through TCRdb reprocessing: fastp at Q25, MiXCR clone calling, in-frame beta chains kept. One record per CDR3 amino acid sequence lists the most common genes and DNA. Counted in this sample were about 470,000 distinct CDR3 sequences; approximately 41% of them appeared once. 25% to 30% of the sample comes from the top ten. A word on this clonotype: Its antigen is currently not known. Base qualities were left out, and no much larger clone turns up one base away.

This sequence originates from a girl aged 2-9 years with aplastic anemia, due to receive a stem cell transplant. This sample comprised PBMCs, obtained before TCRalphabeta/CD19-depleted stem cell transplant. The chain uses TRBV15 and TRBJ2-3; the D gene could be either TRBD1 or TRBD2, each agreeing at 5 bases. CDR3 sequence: CATSSGGSRNTQYF. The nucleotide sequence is TGTGCCACCAGCAGTGGGGGTAGTCGGAATACGCAGTATTTT.